This T cell receptor beta chain came from a study of OX40 agonist ivuxolimab in advanced cancers. About this clone: Its antigen is as yet unknown.

The junction had 7 bases not matched to a gene; V was cut back by 5 bases and J by 3 bases. The CDR3 spans 16 residues. Per germline, CDR1 SGHAT and CDR2 FQNNGV. Autoimmune disease history or systemic immunosuppression was exclusionary. Clones were read by immunoSEQ multiplex PCR, and TCRdb kept only the in-frame ones, dropping some. There are around 24,000 clones in the sample; about 82% occur only once, and around 27% lies in the top ten. Study-wide points: It was not determined which antigens were specifically recognized by the peripheral T cells that had undergone clonal expansion. Clonal expansion was seen in CD4+ and CD8+ blood T cells by week 6 at 0.1 to 3.0 mg/kg.

This clonotype was sampled from an adult with an advanced solid tumor such as melanoma, head and neck, liver or kidney cancer. The chain employs TRBV11-2 and TRBJ2-1; 10 positions agree with TRBD2. The sample in question was CD4+ or CD8+ T cells sorted from blood, obtained in a trial of the OX40 agonist ivuxolimab. Here the CDR3 reads CASSTPSSGGYNEQFF. The CDR3 region has the DNA TGTGCCAGCAGCACCCCGTCTAGCGGGGGCTACAATGAGCAGTTCTTC.